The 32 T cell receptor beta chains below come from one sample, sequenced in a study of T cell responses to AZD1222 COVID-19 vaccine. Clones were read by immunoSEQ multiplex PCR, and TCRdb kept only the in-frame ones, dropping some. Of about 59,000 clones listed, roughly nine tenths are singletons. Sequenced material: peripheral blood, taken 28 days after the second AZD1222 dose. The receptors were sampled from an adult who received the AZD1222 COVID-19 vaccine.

CDR3 amino acids: CASSVGTGTGGRNTEAFF. The CDR3 DNA reads as TGTGCCAGCAGCGTAGGAACCGGGACAGGGGGGAGGAACACTGAAGCTTTCTTT. The chain employs TRBV9 and TRBJ1-1; 11 bases align to TRBD1. The V segment lost 0 bases and the J segment 1 base; nucleotides outside the gene matches: 8. Germline assignment: CDR1 SGDLS and CDR2 YYNGEE. The CDR3 runs to 18 residues.

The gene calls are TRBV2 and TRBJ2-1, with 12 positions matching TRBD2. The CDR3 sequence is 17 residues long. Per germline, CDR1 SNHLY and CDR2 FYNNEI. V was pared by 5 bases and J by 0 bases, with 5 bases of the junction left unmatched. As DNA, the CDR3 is TGTGCCAGCAGTTCTACTAGCGGGAGGAGCTCCTACAATGAGCAGTTCTTC. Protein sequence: CASSSTSGRSSYNEQFF.

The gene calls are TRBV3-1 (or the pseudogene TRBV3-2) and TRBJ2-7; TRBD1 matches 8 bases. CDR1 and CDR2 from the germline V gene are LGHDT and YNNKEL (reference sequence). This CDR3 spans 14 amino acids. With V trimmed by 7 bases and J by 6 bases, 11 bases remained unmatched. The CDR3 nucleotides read TGTGCCAGCACCTCCCATGGGGGACAGGCCGAGCAGTACTTC. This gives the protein CASTSHGGQAEQYF.

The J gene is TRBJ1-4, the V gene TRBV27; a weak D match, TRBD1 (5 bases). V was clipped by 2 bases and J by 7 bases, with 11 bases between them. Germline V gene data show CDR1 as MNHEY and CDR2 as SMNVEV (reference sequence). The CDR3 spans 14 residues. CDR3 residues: CASSLIAGSEKLFF. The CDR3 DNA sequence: TGTGCCAGCAGTTTAATTGCAGGGAGTGAAAAACTGTTTTTT. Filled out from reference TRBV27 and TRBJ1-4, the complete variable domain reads EAQVTQNPRYLITVTGKKLTVTCSQNMNHEYMSWYRQDPGLGLRQIYYSMNVEVTDKGDVPEGYKVSRKEKRNFPLILESPSPNQTSLYFCASSLIAGSEKLFFGSGTQLSVL.

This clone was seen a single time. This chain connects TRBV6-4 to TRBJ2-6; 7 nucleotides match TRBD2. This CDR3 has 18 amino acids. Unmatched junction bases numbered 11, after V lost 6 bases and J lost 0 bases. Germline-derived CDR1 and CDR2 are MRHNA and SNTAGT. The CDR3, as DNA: TGTGCCAGCAGACCCGGGGGGACCGAACTCTCTGGGGCCAACGTCCTGACTTTC. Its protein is CASRPGGTELSGANVLTF.

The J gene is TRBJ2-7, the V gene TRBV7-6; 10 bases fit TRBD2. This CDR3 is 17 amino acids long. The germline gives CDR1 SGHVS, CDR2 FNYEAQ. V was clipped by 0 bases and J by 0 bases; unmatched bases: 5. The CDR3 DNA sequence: TGTGCCAGCAGCTTAGCGGCAGCGGGAGGGGGCTCCTACGAGCAGTACTTC. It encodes CASSLAAAGGGSYEQYF. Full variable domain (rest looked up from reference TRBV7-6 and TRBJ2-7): GAGVSQSPRYKVTKRGQDVALRCDPISGHVSLYWYRQALGQGPEFLTYFNYEAQQDKSGLPNDRFSAERPEGSISTLTIQRTEQRDSAMYRCASSLAAAGGGSYEQYFGPGTRLTVT.

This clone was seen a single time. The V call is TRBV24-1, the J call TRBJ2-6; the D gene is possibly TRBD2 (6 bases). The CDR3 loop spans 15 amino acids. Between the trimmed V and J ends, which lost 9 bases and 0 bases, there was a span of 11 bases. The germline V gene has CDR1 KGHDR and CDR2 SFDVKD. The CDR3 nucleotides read TGTGCCACCGATGCGGGAAGCTCTGGGGCCAACGTCCTGACTTTC. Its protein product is CATDAGSSGANVLTF.

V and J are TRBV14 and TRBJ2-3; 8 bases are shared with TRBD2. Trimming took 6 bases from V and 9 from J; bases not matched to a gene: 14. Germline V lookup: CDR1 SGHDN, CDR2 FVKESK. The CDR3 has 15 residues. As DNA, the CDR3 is TGTGCCAGCAGTCGGGACGGGAGGGCCTTTGGAACGCAGTATTTT. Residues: CASSRDGRAFGTQYF. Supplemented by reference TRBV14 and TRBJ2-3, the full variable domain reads EAGVTQFPSHSVIEKGQTVTLRCDPISGHDNLYWYRRVMGKEIKFLLHFVKESKQDESGMPNNRFLAERTGGTYSTLKVQPAELEDSGVYFCASSRDGRAFGTQYFGPGTRLTVL.

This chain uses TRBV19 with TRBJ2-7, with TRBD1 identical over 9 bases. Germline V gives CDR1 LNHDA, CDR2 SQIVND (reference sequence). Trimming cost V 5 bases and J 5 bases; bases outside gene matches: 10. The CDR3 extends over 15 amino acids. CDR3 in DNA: TGTGCCAGTAGTTACTTCGGTACAGGGGGCCACGAGCAGTACTTC. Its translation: CASSYFGTGGHEQYF.

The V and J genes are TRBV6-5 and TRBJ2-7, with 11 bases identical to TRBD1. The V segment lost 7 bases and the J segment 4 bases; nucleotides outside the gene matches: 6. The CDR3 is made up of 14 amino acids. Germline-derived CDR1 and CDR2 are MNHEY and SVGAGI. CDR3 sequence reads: CASKGDRGVYEQYF. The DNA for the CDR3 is TGTGCCAGCAAGGGGGACAGGGGGGTGTACGAGCAGTACTTC.

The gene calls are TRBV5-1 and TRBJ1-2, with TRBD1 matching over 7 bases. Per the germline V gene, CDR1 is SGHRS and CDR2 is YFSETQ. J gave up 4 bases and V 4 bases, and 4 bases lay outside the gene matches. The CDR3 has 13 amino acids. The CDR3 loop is CASSPGQSYGYTF. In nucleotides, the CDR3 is TGCGCCAGCAGCCCGGGACAGAGCTATGGCTACACCTTC. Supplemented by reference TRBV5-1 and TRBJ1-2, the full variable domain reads KAGVTQTPRYLIKTRGQQVTLSCSPISGHRSVSWYQQTPGQGLQFLFEYFSETQRNKGNFPGRFSGRQFSNSRSEMNVSTLELGDSALYLCASSPGQSYGYTFGSGTRLTVV.

CDR3 DNA sequence: TGTGCCAGCTACAACCCCGGACAGGGAGAGACCCAGTACTTC. This encodes CASYNPGQGETQYF. The chain joins TRBV3-1 (or the pseudogene TRBV3-2) to TRBJ2-5; 8 bases are shared with TRBD1. The CDR3 consists of 14 residues. Trimming removed 8 bases from V and 4 bases from J; junction bases left unmatched: 9. The V gene's germline CDR1 is LGHDT and CDR2 YNNKEL (reference sequence).

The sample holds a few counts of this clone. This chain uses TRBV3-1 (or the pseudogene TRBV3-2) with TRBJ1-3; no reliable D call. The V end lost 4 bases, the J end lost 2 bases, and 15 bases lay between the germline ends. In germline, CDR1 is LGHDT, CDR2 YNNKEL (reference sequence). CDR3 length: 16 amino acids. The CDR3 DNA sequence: TGTGCCAGCAGCCCCTCGGCGGGAGGCCCTGGAAACACCATATATTTT. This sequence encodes CASSPSAGGPGNTIYF.

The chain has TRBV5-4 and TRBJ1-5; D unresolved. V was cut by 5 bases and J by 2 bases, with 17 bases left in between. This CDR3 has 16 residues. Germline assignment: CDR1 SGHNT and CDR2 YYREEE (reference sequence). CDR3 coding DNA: TGTGCCAGCAGTTCGCAAACCGGGCCTCGCAATCAGCCCCAGCATTTT. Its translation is CASSSQTGPRNQPQHF.

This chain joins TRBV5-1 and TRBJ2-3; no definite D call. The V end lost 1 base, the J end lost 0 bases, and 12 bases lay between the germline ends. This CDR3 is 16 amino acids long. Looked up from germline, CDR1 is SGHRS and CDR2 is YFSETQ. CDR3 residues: CASSLYRSASTDTQYF. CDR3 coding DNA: TGCGCCAGCAGCTTGTACCGCAGTGCTAGCACAGATACGCAGTATTTT.

CDR3 DNA sequence: TGTGCCAGCAGCGTCCAGGGTGCTGGAAACACCATATATTTT. Translated, it gives CASSVQGAGNTIYF. The V and J genes are TRBV9 and TRBJ1-3, with D possibly being TRBD1 (5 bases). Germline CDR1 SGDLS, CDR2 YYNGEE. V was shortened by 2 bases and J by 2 bases, with 8 bases between the two germline ends. The CDR3 sequence is 14 residues long.

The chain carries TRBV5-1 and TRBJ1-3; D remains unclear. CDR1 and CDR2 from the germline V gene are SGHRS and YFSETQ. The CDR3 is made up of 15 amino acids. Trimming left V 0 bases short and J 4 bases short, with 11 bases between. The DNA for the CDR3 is TGCGCCAGCAGCTTGGCCCAGGATGGAGGAAACACCATATATTTT. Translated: CASSLAQDGGNTIYF.

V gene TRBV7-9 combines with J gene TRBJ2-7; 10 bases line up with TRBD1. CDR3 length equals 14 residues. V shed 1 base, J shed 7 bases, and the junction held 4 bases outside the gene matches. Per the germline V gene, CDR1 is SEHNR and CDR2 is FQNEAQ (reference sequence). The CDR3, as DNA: TGTGCCAGCAGCTTAGTGCAGGACAGGGGGGAGCAGTACTTC. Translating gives CASSLVQDRGEQYF.

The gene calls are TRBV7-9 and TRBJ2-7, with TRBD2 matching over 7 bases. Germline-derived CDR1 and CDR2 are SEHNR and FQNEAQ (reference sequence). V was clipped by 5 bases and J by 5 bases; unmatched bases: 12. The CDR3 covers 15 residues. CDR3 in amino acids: CASSQESGKVNEQYF. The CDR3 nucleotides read TGTGCCAGCAGCCAGGAAAGCGGGAAAGTTAACGAGCAGTACTTC. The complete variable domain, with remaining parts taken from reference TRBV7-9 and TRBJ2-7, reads DTGVSQNPRHKITKRGQNVTFRCDPISEHNRLYWYRQTLGQGPEFLTYFQNEAQLEKSRLLSDRFSAERPKGSFSTLEIQRTEQGDSAMYLCASSQESGKVNEQYFGPGTRLTVT.

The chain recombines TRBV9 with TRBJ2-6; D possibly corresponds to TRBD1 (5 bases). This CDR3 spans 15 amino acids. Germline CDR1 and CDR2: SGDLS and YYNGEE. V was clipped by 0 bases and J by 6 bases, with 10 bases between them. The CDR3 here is CASSVGSGLANVLTF. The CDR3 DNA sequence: TGTGCCAGCAGCGTAGGTTCAGGGCTGGCCAACGTCCTGACTTTC. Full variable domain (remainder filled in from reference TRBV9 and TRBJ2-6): DSGVTQTPKHLITATGQRVTLRCSPRSGDLSVYWYQQSLDQGLQFLIQYYNGEERAKGNILERFSAQQFPDLHSELNLSSLELGDSALYFCASSVGSGLANVLTFGAGSRLTVL.

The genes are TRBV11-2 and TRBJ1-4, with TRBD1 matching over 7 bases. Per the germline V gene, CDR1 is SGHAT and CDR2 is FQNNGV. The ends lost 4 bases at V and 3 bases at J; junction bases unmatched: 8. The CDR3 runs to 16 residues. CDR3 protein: CASSSTGIGSNEKLFF. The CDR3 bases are TGTGCCAGCAGCTCGACAGGGATCGGATCTAATGAAAAACTGTTTTTT.

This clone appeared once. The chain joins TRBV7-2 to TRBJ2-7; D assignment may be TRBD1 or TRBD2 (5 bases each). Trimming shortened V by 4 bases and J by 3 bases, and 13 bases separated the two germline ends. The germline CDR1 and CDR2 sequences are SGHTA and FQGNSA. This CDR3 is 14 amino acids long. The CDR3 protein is CASSSRDQYYEQYF. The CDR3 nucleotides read TGTGCCAGCAGCTCCCGGGACCAATACTACGAGCAGTACTTC.

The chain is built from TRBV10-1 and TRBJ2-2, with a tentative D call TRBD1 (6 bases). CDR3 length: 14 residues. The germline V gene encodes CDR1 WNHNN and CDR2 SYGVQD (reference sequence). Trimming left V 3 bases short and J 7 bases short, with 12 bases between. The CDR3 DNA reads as TGCGCCAGCAGTGACTTGGACAGTAGCGGGGAGCTGTTTTTT. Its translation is CASSDLDSSGELFF.

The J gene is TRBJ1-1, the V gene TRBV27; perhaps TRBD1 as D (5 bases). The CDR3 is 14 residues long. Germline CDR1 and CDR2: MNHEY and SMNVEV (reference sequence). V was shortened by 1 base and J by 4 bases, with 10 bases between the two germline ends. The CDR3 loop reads CASSLLGGVTEAFF. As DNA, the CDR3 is TGTGCCAGCAGTTTATTGGGGGGAGTCACTGAAGCTTTCTTT.

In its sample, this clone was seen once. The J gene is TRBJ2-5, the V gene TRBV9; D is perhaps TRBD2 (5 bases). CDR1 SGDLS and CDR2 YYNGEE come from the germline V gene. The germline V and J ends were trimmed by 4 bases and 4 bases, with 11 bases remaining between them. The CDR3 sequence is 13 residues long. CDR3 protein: CASSPSRAETQYF. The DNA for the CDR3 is TGTGCCAGCAGCCCCTCGAGGGCAGAGACCCAGTACTTC.

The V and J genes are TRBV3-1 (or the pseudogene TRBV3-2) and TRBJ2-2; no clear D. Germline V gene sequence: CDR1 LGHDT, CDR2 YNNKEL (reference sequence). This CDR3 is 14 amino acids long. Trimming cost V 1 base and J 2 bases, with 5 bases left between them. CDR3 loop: CASSQGYNTGELFF. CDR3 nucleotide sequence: TGTGCCAGCAGCCAAGGGTACAACACCGGGGAGCTGTTTTTT.

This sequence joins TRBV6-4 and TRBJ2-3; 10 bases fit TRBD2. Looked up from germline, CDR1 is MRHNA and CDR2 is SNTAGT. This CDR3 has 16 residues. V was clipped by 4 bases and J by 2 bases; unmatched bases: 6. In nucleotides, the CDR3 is TGTGCCAGCAGTGTCACTAGCGGGGTACCCACAGATACGCAGTATTTT. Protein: CASSVTSGVPTDTQYF.

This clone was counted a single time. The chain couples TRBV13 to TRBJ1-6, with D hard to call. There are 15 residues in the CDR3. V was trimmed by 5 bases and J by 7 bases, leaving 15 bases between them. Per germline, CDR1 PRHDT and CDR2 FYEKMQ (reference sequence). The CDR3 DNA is TGTGCCAGCAGCGGCGGGATCGAAGGGAATTCACCCCTCCACTTT. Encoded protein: CASSGGIEGNSPLHF.

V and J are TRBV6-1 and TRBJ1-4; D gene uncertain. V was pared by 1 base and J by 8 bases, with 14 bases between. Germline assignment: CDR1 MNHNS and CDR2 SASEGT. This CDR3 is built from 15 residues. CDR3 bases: TGTGCCAGCAGTGAAGAAAGGGCAGGTGGGGAAAAACTGTTTTTT. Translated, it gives CASSEERAGGEKLFF.

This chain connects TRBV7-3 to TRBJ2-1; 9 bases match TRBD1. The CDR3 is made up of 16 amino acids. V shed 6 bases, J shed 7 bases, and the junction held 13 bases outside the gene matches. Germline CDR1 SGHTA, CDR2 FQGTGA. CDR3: CASSPKGQGGRNEQFF. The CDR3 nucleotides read TGTGCCAGCAGTCCTAAGGGACAGGGCGGTCGGAATGAGCAGTTCTTC.

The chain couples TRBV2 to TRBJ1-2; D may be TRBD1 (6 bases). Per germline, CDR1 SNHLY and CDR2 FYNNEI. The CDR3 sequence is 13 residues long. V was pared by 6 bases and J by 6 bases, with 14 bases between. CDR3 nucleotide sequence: TGTGCCAGCAGCGGACAGCGGCCTCATGGCTACACCTTC. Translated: CASSGQRPHGYTF.

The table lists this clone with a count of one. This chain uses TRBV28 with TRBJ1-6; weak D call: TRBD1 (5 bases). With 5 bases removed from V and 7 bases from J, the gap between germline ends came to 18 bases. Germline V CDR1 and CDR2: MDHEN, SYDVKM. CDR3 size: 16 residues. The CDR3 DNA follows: TGTGCCAGCAGTCCTCCGGGACTGACCTCCAATTCACCCCTCCACTTT. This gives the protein CASSPPGLTSNSPLHF.